This passage covers 5 T cell receptor beta chains from one sample sequenced in a study of shared clonotypes between healthy human individuals. Clones were read by immunoSEQ multiplex PCR, and TCRdb kept only the in-frame ones, dropping some. The profile covers about 2.1 million clones, with around 95% appearing a single time and under 2% taken by the ten largest. CD45RO-negative, CCR7-positively selected cells formed the naive CD8 fraction, excluding terminally differentiated effector memory CD45RA+ cells. The sample comprised naive CD8+ T cells from PBMCs. Source of these receptors: a man aged 18 to 30 in good health. Some clones in this sample may be carry-over from other donors' samples.

The V and J genes are TRBV29-1 and TRBJ2-2; 7 bases line up with TRBD2. CDR3 length: 14 amino acids. Germline CDR1 reads SQVTM; CDR2 reads ANQGSEA. V lost 3 bases, J lost 6 bases, and 7 bases stayed unmatched. CDR3 amino acids: CSVEETSFSGELFF. The CDR3 DNA sequence: TGCAGCGTTGAGGAGACTAGCTTTTCCGGGGAGCTGTTTTTT.

J is TRBJ2-5 and V is TRBV11-3; D call uncertain. This CDR3 region has 15 residues. Germline V CDR1 and CDR2: SGHNT, YENEEA. V shed 1 base and J shed 2 bases, with 11 bases lying between them. The CDR3: CASSLGEGLQETQYF. CDR3 sequence (DNA): TGTGCCAGCAGCTTAGGAGAAGGGCTACAAGAGACCCAGTACTTC.

This sequence joins TRBV27 and TRBJ2-1; D could derive from TRBD1 or TRBD2 (5 bases each). CDR1 is MNHEY and CDR2 is SMNVEV in the germline V gene (reference sequence). There are 13 residues in the CDR3. Deletions cut 0 bases from V and 10 bases from J, with 10 bases between. The chain's CDR3 is CASSLSGVQEQFF. The CDR3 coding sequence is TGTGCCAGCAGTTTATCGGGGGTTCAGGAGCAGTTCTTC.

The rearrangement uses TRBV6-1 and TRBJ1-2; 7 positions match TRBD1. The CDR3 loop spans 16 amino acids. Trimming took 1 base from V and 3 from J; bases not matched to a gene: 8. CDR1 and CDR2 (germline): MNHNS, SASEGT. CDR3 sequence reads: CASSEDKTGRDYGYTF. The CDR3 DNA reads as TGTGCCAGCAGTGAAGACAAGACAGGGCGGGACTATGGCTACACCTTC.

A word on this clone: Other DNA sequences in this sample translate to the same CDR3. V usage is TRBV6-5 and J usage is TRBJ1-1; possibly TRBD1 for D (6 bases). Germline CDR1 and CDR2: MNHEY and SVGAGI. The CDR3 runs 14 residues. Trimming cost V 2 bases and J 3 bases, with 10 bases left between them. The CDR3 DNA is TGTGCCAGCAGTTACAGGGAGGGGGACACTGAAGCTTTCTTT. Its translation is CASSYREGDTEAFF.